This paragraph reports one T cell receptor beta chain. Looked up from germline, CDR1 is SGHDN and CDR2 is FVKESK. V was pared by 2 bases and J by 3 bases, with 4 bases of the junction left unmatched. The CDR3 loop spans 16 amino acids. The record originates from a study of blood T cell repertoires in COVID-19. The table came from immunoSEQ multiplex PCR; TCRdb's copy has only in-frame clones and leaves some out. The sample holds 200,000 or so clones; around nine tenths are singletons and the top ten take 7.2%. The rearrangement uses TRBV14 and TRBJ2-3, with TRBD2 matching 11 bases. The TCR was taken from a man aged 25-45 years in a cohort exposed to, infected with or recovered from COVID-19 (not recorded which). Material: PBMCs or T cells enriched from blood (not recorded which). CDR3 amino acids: CASSQLAGGRTDTQYF. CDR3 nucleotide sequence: TGTGCCAGCAGCCAACTAGCGGGAGGAAGAACAGATACGCAGTATTTT.